Below are 18 T cell receptor beta chains sequenced from a single sample in a study of T cell responses to AZD1222 COVID-19 vaccine. Data came from immunoSEQ multiplex PCR; TCRdb stores just in-frame clones and leaves some out. The sample lists roughly 270,000 clones, roughly 93% occurring once. The specimen was peripheral blood, collected 28 days after the second AZD1222 dose. All receptors come from an adult who received the AZD1222 COVID-19 vaccine.

The rearrangement links TRBV20-1 to TRBJ2-7; D uncertain. CDR1 is DFQATT, CDR2 SNEGSKA, per germline (reference sequence). This CDR3 region has 10 residues. The germline V and J ends were trimmed by 5 bases and 6 bases, with 8 bases remaining between them. Here the CDR3 DNA reads TGCAGTGCTCTAGGGCCCGAGCAGTACTTC. It yields the protein CSALGPEQYF.

This chain joins TRBV25-1 and TRBJ1-4; D is ambiguous. Germline assignment: CDR1 MGHDK and CDR2 SYGVNS. V lost 5 bases, J lost 8 bases, and 6 bases lay in between. The CDR3 extends over 11 amino acids. The CDR3 DNA sequence: TGTGCCAGCAGTCTGGCAGAAAAACTGTTTTTT. This translates into CASSLAEKLFF.

The chain carries TRBV5-5 and TRBJ1-2; the D is unclear. The length of the CDR3 is 15 residues. CDR1 is SGHKS and CDR2 is YYEKEE in the germline V gene (reference sequence). Trimming left V 4 bases short and J 2 bases short, with 15 bases between. The CDR3, as DNA: TGTGCCAGCAGCCCCTCCACGACATCAAACTATGGCTACACCTTC. This translates into CASSPSTTSNYGYTF.

The J gene is TRBJ2-3, the V gene TRBV19; D possibly uses TRBD1 or TRBD2 (5 bases each). Germline V gives CDR1 LNHDA, CDR2 SQIVND (reference sequence). Trimming pared 7 bases from V and 0 bases from J, leaving 23 bases between. The CDR3 runs 18 residues. This chain's CDR3 is CASTGSPGKQASTDTQYF. Here the CDR3 DNA reads TGTGCCAGTACCGGGTCGCCGGGGAAACAGGCTAGCACAGATACGCAGTATTTT.

The chain joins TRBV3-1 (or the pseudogene TRBV3-2) to TRBJ1-5, with no clear D. The CDR3 is 15 residues long. Germline assignment: CDR1 LGHDT and CDR2 YNNKEL (reference sequence). V was shortened by 1 base and J by 1 base, with 8 bases between the two germline ends. The CDR3: CASSQAGASNQPQHF. Here the CDR3 DNA reads TGTGCCAGCAGCCAAGCCGGAGCGAGCAATCAGCCCCAGCATTTT.

The rearrangement joins TRBV10-2 to TRBJ2-7; 9 bases map to TRBD2. The V and J ends lost 4 bases and 2 bases, in that order; junction bases with no gene match: 6. This CDR3 is built from 15 residues. Germline assignment: CDR1 WSHSY and CDR2 SAAADI. CDR3 residues: CASSALAGLAYEQYF. As DNA, the CDR3 is TGCGCCAGCAGTGCCCTAGCGGGGCTCGCCTACGAGCAGTACTTC.

This clone has a single count. The genes are TRBV30 and TRBJ1-2, with D hard to call. Germline assignment: CDR1 GTSNPN and CDR2 SVGIG (reference sequence). CDR3 length equals 13 residues. With 2 bases removed from V and 2 bases from J, the gap between germline ends came to 9 bases. The CDR3 loop reads CAWSHQTNYGYTF. DNA of the CDR3: TGTGCCTGGAGTCACCAAACGAACTATGGCTACACCTTC.

In its sample, this clone was seen once. This chain links TRBV6-2 or TRBV6-3 with TRBJ2-7, with TRBD2 matching 7 bases. This CDR3 spans 11 amino acids. CDR1 is MNHEY, CDR2 SVGEGT, per germline. V shed 5 bases and J 7 bases; nucleotides not matched to a gene: 2. CDR3: CASSHGGEQYF. As DNA, the CDR3 is TGTGCCAGCAGTCACGGGGGGGAGCAGTACTTC.

Worth noting for this clone: Different DNA sequences within this sample yield the same CDR3. This chain connects TRBV29-1 to TRBJ1-2, with 8 bases that match TRBD1. This CDR3 region has 12 residues. The germline V gene encodes CDR1 SQVTM and CDR2 ANQGSEA. Unmatched junction bases numbered 6, after V lost 6 bases and J lost 6 bases. Here the CDR3 DNA reads TGCAGCGTAGTACAGGGGGGCGATGGCTACACCTTC. Its protein is CSVVQGGDGYTF.

The rearrangement joins TRBV28 to TRBJ2-1; tentative D call: TRBD2 (5 bases). V shed 7 bases and J shed 1 base, with 11 bases lying between them. Germline CDR1 is MDHEN and CDR2 is SYDVKM. The CDR3 sequence is 14 residues long. The CDR3 protein is CASNAGSSYNEQFF. CDR3 DNA: TGTGCCAGCAACGCGGGTTCGTCCTACAATGAGCAGTTCTTC.

CDR3 sequence: CASNLGGKETQYF. The CDR3 DNA reads TGTGCCAGCAACCTAGGGGGGAAAGAGACCCAGTACTTC. This chain links TRBV2 with TRBJ2-5; D possibly uses TRBD1 or TRBD2 (6 bases each). This CDR3 region has 13 residues. Looked up from germline, CDR1 is SNHLY and CDR2 is FYNNEI. V was pared by 7 bases and J by 3 bases, with 12 bases between.

This clone was found once. Here the CDR3 reads CASSLETPGYTIYF. CDR3 in DNA: TGCGCCAGCAGCTTGGAGACTCCAGGATACACCATATATTTT. V is TRBV5-1 and J is TRBJ1-3; D is undetermined. Trimming cost V 0 bases and J 8 bases, with 12 bases left between them. There are 14 residues in the CDR3. Per germline, CDR1 SGHRS and CDR2 YFSETQ.

The chain couples TRBV6-6 to TRBJ1-2; D gene unclear. Trimming shortened V by 2 bases and J by 7 bases, and 5 bases separated the two germline ends. This CDR3 region has 11 residues. Germline assignment: CDR1 MNHNY and CDR2 SVGAGI (reference sequence). In DNA form, the CDR3 reads TGTGCCAGCAGTTACCGTTCTGGCTACACCTTC. It is translated as CASSYRSGYTF.

The chain carries TRBV5-1 and TRBJ2-2; 7 bases line up with TRBD2. The CDR3 consists of 15 residues. V lost 6 bases and J lost 8; bases outside the gene matches: 13. Germline CDR1 reads SGHRS; CDR2 reads YFSETQ. CDR3 in amino acids: CASTAGSGALGELFF. The DNA for the CDR3 is TGCGCCAGCACCGCCGGGAGCGGGGCTTTGGGGGAGCTGTTTTTT. Full variable domain (outside the CDR3, taken from reference TRBV5-1 and TRBJ2-2): KAGVTQTPRYLIKTRGQQVTLSCSPISGHRSVSWYQQTPGQGLQFLFEYFSETQRNKGNFPGRFSGRQFSNSRSEMNVSTLELGDSALYLCASTAGSGALGELFFGEGSRLTVL.

The chain joins TRBV21-1 to TRBJ2-7; the table names TRBD2, a call not compared with the DNA. TRBV21-1 counts as a pseudogene. The length of the CDR3 is 17 residues. Written as DNA, the CDR3 is TGTGCCAGCAGCAAAAGTTGGGACTGCAGACTTAGTTACGAGCAGTACTTC. Translated: CASSKSWDCRLSYEQYF.

The chain recombines TRBV11-2 with TRBJ2-7; 8 bases map to TRBD1. This CDR3 is 14 amino acids long. J was trimmed by 6 bases and V by 4 bases; bases with no gene match: 8. Germline assignment: CDR1 SGHAT and CDR2 FQNNGV. CDR3 amino acids: CASSSTTGVSEQYF. For the CDR3, the DNA is TGTGCCAGCAGCTCGACGACAGGGGTTAGCGAGCAGTACTTC.

The rearrangement links TRBV24-1 to TRBJ2-2; no definite D call. This CDR3 has 16 amino acids. Trimming took 2 bases from V and 3 from J, leaving 12 bases between them. CDR1 is KGHDR and CDR2 is SFDVKD in the germline V gene. The CDR3 is CATSDSATAYTGELFF. The CDR3 bases are TGTGCCACCAGTGATTCCGCCACCGCGTACACCGGGGAGCTGTTTTTT.

V and J are TRBV9 and TRBJ1-6; 7 positions match TRBD1. V lost 4 bases to trimming and J lost 0 bases; unmatched junction nucleotides: 7. There are 17 residues in the CDR3. The germline gives CDR1 SGDLS, CDR2 YYNGEE. The CDR3 DNA reads as TGTGCCAGCAGCTTAGGAGACAGGGTCTCCTATAATTCACCCCTCCACTTT. Protein sequence: CASSLGDRVSYNSPLHF.